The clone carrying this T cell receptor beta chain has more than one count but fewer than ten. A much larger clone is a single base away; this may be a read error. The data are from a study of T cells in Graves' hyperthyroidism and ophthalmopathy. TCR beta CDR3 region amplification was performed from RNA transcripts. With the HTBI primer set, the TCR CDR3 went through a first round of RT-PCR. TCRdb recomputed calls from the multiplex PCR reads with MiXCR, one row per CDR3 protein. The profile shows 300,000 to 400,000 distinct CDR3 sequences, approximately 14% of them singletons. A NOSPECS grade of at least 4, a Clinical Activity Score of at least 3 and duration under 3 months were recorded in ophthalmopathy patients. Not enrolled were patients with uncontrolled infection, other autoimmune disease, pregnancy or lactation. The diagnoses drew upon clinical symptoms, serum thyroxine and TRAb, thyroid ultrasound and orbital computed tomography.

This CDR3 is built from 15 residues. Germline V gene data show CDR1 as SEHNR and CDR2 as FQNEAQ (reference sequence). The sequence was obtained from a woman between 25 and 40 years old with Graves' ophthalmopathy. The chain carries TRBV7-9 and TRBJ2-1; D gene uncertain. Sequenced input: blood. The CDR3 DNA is TGTGCCGGCAGCCATGGTCAGAGCTCCTACAATGAGCAGTTCTTC. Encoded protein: CAGSHGQSSYNEQFF.